The clone carrying this T cell receptor beta chain showed up just a few times. The target antigen is unknown. TCRdb re-derived calls from the RT-PCR reads in MiXCR, one entry per CDR3 protein. The table shows hundreds of thousands of distinct CDR3 sequences, with 10% to 15% occurring only once. This entry is derived from a study of response to subunit inactivated influenza vaccine. Study-wide results and limits: That few new T cells are recruited by each seasonal influenza vaccination was the authors' suggestion.

Unmatched junction bases numbered 7, after V lost 8 bases and J lost 3 bases. The CDR3 length is 15 residues. The V gene's germline CDR1 is SEHNR and CDR2 FQNEAQ (reference sequence). The genes are TRBV7-9 and TRBJ2-1; TRBD2 aligns across 10 bases. This material consisted of PBMCs from blood, taken 40 to 50 days after vaccination. The clonotype comes from a man aged 50 or older who received an inactivated influenza vaccine. CDR3 in DNA: TGTGCCAGCCGAGGAGGGACTAGCGACTACAATGAGCAGTTCTTC. Encoded protein: CASRGGTSDYNEQFF. The full variable domain, completed using reference TRBV7-9 and TRBJ2-1, is DTGVSQNPRHKITKRGQNVTFRCDPISEHNRLYWYRQTLGQGPEFLTYFQNEAQLEKSRLLSDRFSAERPKGSFSTLEIQRTEQGDSAMYLCASRGGTSDYNEQFFGPGTRLTVL.